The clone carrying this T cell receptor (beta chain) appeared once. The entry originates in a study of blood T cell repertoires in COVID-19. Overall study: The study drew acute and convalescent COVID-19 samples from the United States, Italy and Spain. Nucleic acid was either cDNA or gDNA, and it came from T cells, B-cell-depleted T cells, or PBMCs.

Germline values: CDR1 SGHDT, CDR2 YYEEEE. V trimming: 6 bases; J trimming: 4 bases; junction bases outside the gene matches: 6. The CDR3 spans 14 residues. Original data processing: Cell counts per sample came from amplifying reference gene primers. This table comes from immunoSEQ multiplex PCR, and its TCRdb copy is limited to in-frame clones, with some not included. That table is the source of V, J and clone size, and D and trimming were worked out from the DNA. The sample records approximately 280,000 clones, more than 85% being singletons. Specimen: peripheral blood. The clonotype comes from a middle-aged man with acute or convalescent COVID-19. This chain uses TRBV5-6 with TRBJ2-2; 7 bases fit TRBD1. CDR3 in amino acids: CASTYRGSTGELFF. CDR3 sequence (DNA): TGTGCCAGCACCTACAGGGGAAGCACCGGGGAGCTGTTTTTT.